The sequence of this T cell receptor (beta chain) was determined in a study of human T cells and chemical hapten exposure. This CDR3 region has 15 residues. CDR1 is MGHRA and CDR2 is YSYEKL in the germline V gene. The V gene lost 4 bases and the J gene lost 8 bases, with 18 bases spanning the gap. Authors' data handling: Between roughly 23,224 and 700,000 TCRs appeared in each sample, and the median stood at approximately 100,000. A single record per CDR3 protein comes from TCRdb applying MiXCR to the RACE reads. Here the V and J calls rest on TCRdb's processing, not on the authors' analysis. The repertoire includes roughly 130,000 distinct CDR3 sequences, more than 7.5% of them detected once, and 1.5% to 2% sits in the top ten. This clonotype has at least ten counts. This sample's time point: healthy volunteer bleed at 2 weeks. Total RNA extraction was carried out from unfractionated whole blood.

The sample comprised whole blood. The receptor was derived from a male donor in good health. Some clones in this sample may be carry-over from other donors' samples. This rearrangement joins TRBV4-1 to TRBJ1-5; D unresolved. The CDR3 spells CASSPGWWSAEPQHF. The CDR3 DNA is TGCGCCAGCAGCCCTGGTTGGTGGAGCGCCGAGCCCCAGCATTTT.